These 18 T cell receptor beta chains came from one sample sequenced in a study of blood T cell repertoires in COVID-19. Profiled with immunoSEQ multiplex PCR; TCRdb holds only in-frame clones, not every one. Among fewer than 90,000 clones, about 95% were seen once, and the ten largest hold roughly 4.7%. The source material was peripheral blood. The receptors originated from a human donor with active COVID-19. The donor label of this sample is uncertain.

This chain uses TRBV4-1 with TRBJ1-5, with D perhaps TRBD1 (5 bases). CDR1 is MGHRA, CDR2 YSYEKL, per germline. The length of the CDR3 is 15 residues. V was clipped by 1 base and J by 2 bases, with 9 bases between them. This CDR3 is CASSQAPRGNQPQHF. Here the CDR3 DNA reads TGCGCCAGCAGCCAAGCTCCCAGGGGCAATCAGCCCCAGCATTTT.

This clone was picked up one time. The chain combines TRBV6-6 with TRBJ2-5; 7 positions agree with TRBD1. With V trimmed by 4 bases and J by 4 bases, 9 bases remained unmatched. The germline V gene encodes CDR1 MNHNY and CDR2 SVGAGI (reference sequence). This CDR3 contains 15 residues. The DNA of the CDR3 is TGTGCCAGCAGTTTTATCCGGGACAGCCGAGAGACCCAGTACTTC. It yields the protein CASSFIRDSRETQYF.

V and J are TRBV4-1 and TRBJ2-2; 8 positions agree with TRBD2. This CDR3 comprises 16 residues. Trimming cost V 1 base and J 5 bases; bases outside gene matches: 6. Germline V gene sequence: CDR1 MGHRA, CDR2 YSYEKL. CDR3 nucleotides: TGCGCCAGCAGCCAAGCTTTACGGGGGGGGACCGGGGAGCTGTTTTTT. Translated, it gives CASSQALRGGTGELFF.

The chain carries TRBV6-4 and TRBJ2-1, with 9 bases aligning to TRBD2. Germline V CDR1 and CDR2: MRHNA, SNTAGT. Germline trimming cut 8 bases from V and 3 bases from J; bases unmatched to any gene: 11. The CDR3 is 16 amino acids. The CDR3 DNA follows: TGTGCCAGCGGGGATAAGCGGGAGGTTTGCTACAATGAGCAGTTCTTC. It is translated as CASGDKREVCYNEQFF.

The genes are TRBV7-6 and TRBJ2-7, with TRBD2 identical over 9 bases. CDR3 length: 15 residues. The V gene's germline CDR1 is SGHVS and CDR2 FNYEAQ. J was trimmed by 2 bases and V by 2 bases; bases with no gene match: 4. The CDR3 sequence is CASSLLGGRAYEQYF. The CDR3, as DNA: TGTGCCAGCAGCTTACTTGGCGGGAGGGCCTACGAGCAGTACTTC.

In DNA, the CDR3 is TGTGCCAGCAGCTTGGCGGCGGGGATGGGGGATACGCAGTATTTT. Amino acids: CASSLAAGMGDTQYF. The rearrangement uses TRBV5-4 and TRBJ2-3; a possible D gene is TRBD2 (6 bases). The CDR3 covers 15 residues. The V gene's germline CDR1 is SGHNT and CDR2 YYREEE (reference sequence). Trimming removed 0 bases at V and 6 bases at J, with 14 bases between. Complete variable domain (other parts from reference TRBV5-4 and TRBJ2-3): ETGVTQSPTHLIKTRGQQVTLRCSSQSGHNTVSWYQQALGQGPQFIFQYYREEENGRGNFPPRFSGLQFPNYSSELNVNALELDDSALYLCASSLAAGMGDTQYFGPGTRLTVL.

CDR3 coding DNA: TGTGCCAGCAGCTTACCTGCCAGCGGCCAAGAGACCCAGTACTTC. Encoded protein: CASSLPASGQETQYF. The genes are TRBV7-2 and TRBJ2-5; D possibly corresponds to TRBD2 (5 bases). This CDR3 contains 15 residues. The V gene lost 2 bases and the J gene lost 1 base, with 11 bases spanning the gap. Germline V gives CDR1 SGHTA, CDR2 FQGNSA.

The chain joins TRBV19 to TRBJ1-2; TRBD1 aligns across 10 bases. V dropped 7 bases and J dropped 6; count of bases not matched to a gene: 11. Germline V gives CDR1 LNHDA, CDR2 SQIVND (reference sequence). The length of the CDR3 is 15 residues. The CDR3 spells CASTPPGQGWNGYTF. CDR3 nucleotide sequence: TGTGCCAGTACCCCTCCGGGACAGGGGTGGAATGGCTACACCTTC.

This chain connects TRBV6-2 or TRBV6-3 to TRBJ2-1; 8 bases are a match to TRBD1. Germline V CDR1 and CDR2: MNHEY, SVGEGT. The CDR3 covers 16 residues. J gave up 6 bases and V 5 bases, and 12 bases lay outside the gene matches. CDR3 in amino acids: CASSPIIGTGRNEQFF. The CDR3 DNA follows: TGTGCCAGCAGTCCCATCATAGGGACAGGTCGCAATGAGCAGTTCTTC.

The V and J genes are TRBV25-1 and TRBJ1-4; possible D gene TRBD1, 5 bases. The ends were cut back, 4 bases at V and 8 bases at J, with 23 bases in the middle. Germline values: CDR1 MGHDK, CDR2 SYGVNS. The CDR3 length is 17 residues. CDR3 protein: CASSVGRDSPMLEKLFF. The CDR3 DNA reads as TGTGCCAGCAGTGTAGGAAGGGACTCTCCAATGCTGGAAAAACTGTTTTTT.

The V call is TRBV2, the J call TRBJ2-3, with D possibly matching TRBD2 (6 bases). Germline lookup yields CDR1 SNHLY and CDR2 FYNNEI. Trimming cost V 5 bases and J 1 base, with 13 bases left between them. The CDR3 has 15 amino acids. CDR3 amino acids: CASSKISGRTDTQYF. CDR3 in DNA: TGTGCCAGCAGTAAAATTAGCGGACGCACAGATACGCAGTATTTT.

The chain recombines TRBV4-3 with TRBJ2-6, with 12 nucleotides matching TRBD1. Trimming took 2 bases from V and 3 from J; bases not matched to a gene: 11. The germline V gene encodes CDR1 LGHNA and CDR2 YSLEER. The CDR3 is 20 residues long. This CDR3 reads CASSQTFPGQGASGANVLTF. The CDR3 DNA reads TGCGCCAGCAGCCAAACTTTTCCGGGACAGGGGGCGAGTGGGGCCAACGTCCTGACTTTC.

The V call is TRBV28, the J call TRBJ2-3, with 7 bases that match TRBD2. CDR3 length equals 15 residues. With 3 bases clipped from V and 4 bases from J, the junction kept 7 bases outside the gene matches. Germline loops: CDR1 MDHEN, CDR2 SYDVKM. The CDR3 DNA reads TGTGCCAGCAGTTTTCCCCGGGGAGGGGCAGATACGCAGTATTTT. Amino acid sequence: CASSFPRGGADTQYF. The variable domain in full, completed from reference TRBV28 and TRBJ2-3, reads DVKVTQSSRYLVKRTGEKVFLECVQDMDHENMFWYRQDPGLGLRLIYFSYDVKMKEKGDIPEGYSVSREKKERFSLILESASTNQTSMYLCASSFPRGGADTQYFGPGTRLTVL.

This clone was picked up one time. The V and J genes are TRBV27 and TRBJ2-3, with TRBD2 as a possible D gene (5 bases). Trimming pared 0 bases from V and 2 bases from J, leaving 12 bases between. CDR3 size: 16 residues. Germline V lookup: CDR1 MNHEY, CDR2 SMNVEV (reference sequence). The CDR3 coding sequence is TGTGCCAGCAGTTTATCGAGGGTCGGATCCACAGATACGCAGTATTTT. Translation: CASSLSRVGSTDTQYF.

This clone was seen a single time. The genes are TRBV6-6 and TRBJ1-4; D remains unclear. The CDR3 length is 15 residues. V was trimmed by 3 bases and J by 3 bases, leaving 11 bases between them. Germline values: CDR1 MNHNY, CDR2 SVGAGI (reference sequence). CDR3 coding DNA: TGTGCCAGCAGTTATTCGGGTTCGTCTAATGAAAAACTGTTTTTT. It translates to CASSYSGSSNEKLFF.

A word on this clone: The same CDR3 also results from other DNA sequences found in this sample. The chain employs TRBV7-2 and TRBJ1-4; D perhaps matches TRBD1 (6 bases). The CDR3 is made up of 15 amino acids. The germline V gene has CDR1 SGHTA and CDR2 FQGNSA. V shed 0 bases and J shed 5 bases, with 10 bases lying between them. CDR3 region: CASSLAGQRNEKLFF. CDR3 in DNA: TGTGCCAGCAGCTTAGCGGGACAAAGAAATGAAAAACTGTTTTTT.

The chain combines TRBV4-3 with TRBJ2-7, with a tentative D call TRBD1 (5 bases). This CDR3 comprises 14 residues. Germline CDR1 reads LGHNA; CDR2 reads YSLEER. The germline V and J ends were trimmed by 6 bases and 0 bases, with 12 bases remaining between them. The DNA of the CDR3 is TGCGCCAGCAGAAAAGGGGCCGCCTCCTACGAGCAGTACTTC. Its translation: CASRKGAASYEQYF.

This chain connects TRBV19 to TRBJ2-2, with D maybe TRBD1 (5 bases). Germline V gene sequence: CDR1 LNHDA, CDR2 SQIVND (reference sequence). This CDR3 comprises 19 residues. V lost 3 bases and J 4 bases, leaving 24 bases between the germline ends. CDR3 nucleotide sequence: TGTGCCAGTAGTATTTTTCCACCATCTCAGGGTCCCACCACCGGGGAGCTGTTTTTT. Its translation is CASSIFPPSQGPTTGELFF.